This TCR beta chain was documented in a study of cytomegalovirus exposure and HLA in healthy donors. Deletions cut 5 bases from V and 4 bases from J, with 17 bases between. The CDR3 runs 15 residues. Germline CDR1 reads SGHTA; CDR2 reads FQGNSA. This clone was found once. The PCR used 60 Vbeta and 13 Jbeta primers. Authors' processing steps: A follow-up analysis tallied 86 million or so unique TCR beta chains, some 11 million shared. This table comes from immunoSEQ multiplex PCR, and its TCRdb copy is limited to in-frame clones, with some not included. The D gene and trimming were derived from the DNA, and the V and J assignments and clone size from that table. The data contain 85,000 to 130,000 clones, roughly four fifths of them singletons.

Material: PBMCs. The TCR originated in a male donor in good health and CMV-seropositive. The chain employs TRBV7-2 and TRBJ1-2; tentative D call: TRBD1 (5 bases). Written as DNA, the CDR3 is TGTGCCAGCAGCCCACGTGGCAGGGACTTCTATGGCTACACCTTC. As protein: CASSPRGRDFYGYTF.